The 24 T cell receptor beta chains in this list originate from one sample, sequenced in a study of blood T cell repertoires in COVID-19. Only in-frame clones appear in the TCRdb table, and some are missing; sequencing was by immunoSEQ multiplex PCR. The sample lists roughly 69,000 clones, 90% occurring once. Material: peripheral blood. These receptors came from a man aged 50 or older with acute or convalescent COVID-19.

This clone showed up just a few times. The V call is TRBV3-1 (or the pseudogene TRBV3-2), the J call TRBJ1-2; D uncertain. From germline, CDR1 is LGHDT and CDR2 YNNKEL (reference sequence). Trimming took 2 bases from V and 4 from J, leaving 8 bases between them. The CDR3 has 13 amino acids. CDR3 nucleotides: TGTGCCAGCAGCCAAAGTTGGAGCTATGGCTACACCTTC. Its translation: CASSQSWSYGYTF.

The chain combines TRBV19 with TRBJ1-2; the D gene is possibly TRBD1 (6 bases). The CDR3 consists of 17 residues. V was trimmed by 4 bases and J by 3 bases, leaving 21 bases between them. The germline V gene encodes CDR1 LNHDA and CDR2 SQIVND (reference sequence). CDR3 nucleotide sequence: TGTGCCAGTAGTAGTTCGAATACCAGGGGAAAGGACTATGGCTACACCTTC. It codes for CASSSSNTRGKDYGYTF.

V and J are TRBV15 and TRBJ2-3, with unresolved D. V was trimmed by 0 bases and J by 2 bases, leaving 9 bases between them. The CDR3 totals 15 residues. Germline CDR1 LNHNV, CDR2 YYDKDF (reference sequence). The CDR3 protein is CATSRDPSFTDTQYF. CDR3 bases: TGTGCCACCAGCAGAGACCCTTCCTTCACAGATACGCAGTATTTT.

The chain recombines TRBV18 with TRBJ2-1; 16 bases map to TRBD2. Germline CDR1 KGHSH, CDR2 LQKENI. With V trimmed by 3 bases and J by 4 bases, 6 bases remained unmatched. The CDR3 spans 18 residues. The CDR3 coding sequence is TGTGCCAGCTCACCTATGGGACTAGCGGGAGGGAGTTACAATGAGCAGTTCTTC. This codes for CASSPMGLAGGSYNEQFF.

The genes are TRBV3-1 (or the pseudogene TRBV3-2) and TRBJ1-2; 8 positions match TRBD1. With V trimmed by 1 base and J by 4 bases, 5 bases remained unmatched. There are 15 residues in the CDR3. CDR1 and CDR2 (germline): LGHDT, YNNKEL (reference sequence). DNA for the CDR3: TGTGCCAGCAGCCAAGCCTCGACAGGGGTCTATGGCTACACCTTC. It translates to CASSQASTGVYGYTF.

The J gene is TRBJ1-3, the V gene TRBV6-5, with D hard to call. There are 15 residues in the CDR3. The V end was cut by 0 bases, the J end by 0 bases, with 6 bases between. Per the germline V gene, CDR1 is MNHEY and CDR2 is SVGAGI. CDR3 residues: CASSYSRDSGNTIYF. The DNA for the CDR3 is TGTGCCAGCAGTTACTCGAGGGACTCTGGAAACACCATATATTTT.

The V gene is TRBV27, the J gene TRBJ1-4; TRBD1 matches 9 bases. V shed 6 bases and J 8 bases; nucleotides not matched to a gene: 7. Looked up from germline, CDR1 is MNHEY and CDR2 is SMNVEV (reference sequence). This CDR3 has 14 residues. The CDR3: CASRNRGQGEKLFF. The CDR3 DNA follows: TGTGCCAGCAGAAACAGGGGGCAAGGAGAAAAACTGTTTTTT.

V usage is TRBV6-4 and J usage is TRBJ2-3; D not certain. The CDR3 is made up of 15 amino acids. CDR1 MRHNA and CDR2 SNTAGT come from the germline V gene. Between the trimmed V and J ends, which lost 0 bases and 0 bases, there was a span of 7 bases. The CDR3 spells CASSDSHTSTDTQYF. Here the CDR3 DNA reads TGTGCCAGCAGTGACTCCCATACTAGCACAGATACGCAGTATTTT.

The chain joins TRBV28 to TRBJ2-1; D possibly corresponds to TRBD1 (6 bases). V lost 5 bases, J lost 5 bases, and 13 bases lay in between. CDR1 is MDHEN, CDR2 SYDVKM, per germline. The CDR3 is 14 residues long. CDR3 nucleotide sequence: TGTGCCAGCAGTCGATTGACAGGCGACAATGAGCAGTTCTTC. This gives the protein CASSRLTGDNEQFF.

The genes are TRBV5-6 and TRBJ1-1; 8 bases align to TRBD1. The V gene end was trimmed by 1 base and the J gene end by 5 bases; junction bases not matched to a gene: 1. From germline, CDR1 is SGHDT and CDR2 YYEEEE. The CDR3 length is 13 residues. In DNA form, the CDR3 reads TGTGCCAGCAGCTTGACAGGGGGAACTGAAGCTTTCTTT. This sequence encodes CASSLTGGTEAFF.

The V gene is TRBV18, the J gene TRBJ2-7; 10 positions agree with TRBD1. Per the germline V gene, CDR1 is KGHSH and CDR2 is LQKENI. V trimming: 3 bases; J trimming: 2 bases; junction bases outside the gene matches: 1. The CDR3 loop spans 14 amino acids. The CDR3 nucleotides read TGTGCCAGCTCACCCGGACAGGGGGCCTACGAGCAGTACTTC. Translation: CASSPGQGAYEQYF.

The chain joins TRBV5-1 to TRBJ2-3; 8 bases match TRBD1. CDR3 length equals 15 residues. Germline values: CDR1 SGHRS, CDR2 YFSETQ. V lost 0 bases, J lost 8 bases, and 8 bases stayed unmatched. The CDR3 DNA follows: TGCGCCAGCAGCTTGGTGACAGGGGTTAGAGGTACGCAGTATTTT. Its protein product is CASSLVTGVRGTQYF.

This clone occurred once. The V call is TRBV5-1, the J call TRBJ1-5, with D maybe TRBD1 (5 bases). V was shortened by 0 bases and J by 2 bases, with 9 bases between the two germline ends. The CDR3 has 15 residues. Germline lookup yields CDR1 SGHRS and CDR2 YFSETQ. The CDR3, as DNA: TGCGCCAGCAGCTTGGGGGGCTCCCGCAATCAGCCCCAGCATTTT. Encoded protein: CASSLGGSRNQPQHF.

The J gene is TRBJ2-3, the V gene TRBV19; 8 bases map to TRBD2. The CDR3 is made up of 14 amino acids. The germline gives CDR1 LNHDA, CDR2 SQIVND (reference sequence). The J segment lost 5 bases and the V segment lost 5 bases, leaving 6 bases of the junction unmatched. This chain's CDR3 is CASSGGRPEDTQYF. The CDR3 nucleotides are TGTGCCAGTAGTGGCGGGAGGCCGGAAGATACGCAGTATTTT.

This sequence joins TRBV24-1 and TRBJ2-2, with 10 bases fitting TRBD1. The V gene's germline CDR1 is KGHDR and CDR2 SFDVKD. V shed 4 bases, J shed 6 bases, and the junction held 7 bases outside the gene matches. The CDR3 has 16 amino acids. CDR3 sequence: CATSEGTGEFPGELFF. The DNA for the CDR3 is TGTGCCACCAGTGAGGGGACAGGGGAGTTTCCCGGGGAGCTGTTTTTT.

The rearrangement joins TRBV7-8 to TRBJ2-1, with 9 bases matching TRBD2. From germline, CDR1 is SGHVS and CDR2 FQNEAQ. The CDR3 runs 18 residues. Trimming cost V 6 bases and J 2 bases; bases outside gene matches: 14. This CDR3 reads CASRLAGAGGSTYNEQFF. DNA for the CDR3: TGTGCCAGCAGGTTGGCCGGGGCGGGAGGGTCCACCTACAATGAGCAGTTCTTC.

This chain's CDR3 is CASSATTGGFSYNSPLHF. DNA for the CDR3: TGTGCCAGCAGTGCCACCACAGGGGGCTTCTCCTATAATTCACCCCTCCACTTT. The chain has TRBV28 and TRBJ1-6; 9 positions match TRBD1. The length of the CDR3 is 18 residues. V lost 5 bases and J lost 0; bases outside the gene matches: 8. Per the germline V gene, CDR1 is MDHEN and CDR2 is SYDVKM.

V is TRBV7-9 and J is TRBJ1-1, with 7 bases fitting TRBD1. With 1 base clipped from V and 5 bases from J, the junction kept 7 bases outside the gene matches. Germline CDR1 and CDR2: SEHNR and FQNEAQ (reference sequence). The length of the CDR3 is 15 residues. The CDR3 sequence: CASSLDNRGGTEAFF. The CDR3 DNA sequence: TGTGCCAGCAGCTTAGATAACAGGGGTGGTACTGAAGCTTTCTTT.

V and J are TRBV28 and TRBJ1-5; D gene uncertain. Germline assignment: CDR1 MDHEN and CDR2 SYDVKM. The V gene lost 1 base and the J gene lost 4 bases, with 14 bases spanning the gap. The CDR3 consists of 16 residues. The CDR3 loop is CASSLYGKTPNQPQHF. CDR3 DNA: TGTGCCAGCAGTTTATACGGGAAGACCCCTAATCAGCCCCAGCATTTT. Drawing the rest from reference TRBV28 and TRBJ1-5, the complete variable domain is DVKVTQSSRYLVKRTGEKVFLECVQDMDHENMFWYRQDPGLGLRLIYFSYDVKMKEKGDIPEGYSVSREKKERFSLILESASTNQTSMYLCASSLYGKTPNQPQHFGDGTRLSIL.

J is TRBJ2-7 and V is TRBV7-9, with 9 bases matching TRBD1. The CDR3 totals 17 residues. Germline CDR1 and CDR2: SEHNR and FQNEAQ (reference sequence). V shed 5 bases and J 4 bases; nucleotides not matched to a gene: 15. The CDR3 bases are TGTGCCAGCAGCCGGCTTGAGATGGGACAGGGAAGGTACGAGCAGTACTTC. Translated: CASSRLEMGQGRYEQYF. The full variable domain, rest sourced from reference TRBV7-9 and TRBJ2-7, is DTGVSQNPRHKITKRGQNVTFRCDPISEHNRLYWYRQTLGQGPEFLTYFQNEAQLEKSRLLSDRFSAERPKGSFSTLEIQRTEQGDSAMYLCASSRLEMGQGRYEQYFGPGTRLTVT.

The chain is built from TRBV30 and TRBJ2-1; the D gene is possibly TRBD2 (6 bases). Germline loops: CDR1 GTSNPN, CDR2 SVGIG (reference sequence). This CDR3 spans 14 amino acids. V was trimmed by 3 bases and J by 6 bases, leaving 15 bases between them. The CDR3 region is CAWRLLGGSNEQFF. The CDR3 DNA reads TGTGCCTGGAGGCTGTTGGGAGGTTCCAATGAGCAGTTCTTC.

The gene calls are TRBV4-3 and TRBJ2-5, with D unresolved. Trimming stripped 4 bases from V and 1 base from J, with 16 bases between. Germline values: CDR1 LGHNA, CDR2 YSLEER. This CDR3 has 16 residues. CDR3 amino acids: CASSLRHSARQETQYF. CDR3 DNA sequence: TGCGCCAGCAGCCTAAGGCATTCAGCGCGCCAAGAGACCCAGTACTTC.

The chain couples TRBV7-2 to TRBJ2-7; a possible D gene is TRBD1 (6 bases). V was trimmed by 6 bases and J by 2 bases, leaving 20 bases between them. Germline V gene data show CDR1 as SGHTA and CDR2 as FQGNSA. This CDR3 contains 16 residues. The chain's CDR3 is CASSRAPGHATYEQYF. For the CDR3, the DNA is TGTGCCAGCAGTAGGGCCCCGGGACACGCCACCTACGAGCAGTACTTC.

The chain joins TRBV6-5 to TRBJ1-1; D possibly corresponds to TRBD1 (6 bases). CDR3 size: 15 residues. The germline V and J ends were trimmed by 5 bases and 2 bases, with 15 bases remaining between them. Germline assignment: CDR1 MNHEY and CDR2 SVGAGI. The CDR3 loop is CASSPHGGGNTEAFF. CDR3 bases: TGTGCCAGCAGTCCTCATGGGGGGGGCAACACTGAAGCTTTCTTT.